This entry describes one T cell receptor (beta chain). Antigen specificity is unknown. This sample stems from a study of OX40 agonist ivuxolimab in advanced cancers. Background on the study: Allowance was made for prior anti-PD-1, anti-PD-L1 or anti-CTLA-4 therapy, and roughly 40% had some. Whole-study findings and limits: On average, CD8+ T cells had more expanded clones than CD4+. Nonresponders included some who also had low normalized T-cell clonal expansion. No determination was made of the antigen specificity of the expanded peripheral T cells.

TCRdb's table, derived via immunoSEQ multiplex PCR, lists solely in-frame clones and lacks some. The sample contains about 16,000 clones, around 84% of which appear only once. The CDR3 consists of 17 residues. The germline CDR1 and CDR2 sequences are SGHTS and YDEGEE. Losses at the gene ends were 3 bases for V and 1 base for J; bases not matched to a gene: 7. The sequence came from an adult with an advanced solid tumor such as melanoma, head and neck, liver or kidney cancer. The chain is built from TRBV5-8 and TRBJ2-4; TRBD1 matches at 10 bases. Sample: CD4+ or CD8+ T cells sorted from blood, taken in a trial of the OX40 agonist ivuxolimab. In DNA form, the CDR3 reads TGTGCCAGCAGCTCACAGCCGGGACAGGGGGCCAAAAACATTCAGTACTTC. Its translation: CASSSQPGQGAKNIQYF.